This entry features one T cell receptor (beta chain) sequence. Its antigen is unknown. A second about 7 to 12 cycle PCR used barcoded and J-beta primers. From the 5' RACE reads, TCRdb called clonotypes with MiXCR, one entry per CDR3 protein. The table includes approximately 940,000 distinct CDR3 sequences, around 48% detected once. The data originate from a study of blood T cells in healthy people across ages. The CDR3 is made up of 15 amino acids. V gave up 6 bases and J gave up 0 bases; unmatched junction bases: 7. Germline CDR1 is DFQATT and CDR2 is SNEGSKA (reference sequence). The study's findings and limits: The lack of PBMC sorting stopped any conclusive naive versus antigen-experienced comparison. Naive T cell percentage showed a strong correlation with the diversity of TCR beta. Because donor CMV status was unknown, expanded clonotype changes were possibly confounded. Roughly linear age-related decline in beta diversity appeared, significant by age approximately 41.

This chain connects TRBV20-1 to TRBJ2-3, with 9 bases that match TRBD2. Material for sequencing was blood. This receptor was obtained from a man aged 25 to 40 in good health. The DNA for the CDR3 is TGCAGTGCCCAAACCAGCGGGGGGAGCACAGATACGCAGTATTTT. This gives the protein CSAQTSGGSTDTQYF.